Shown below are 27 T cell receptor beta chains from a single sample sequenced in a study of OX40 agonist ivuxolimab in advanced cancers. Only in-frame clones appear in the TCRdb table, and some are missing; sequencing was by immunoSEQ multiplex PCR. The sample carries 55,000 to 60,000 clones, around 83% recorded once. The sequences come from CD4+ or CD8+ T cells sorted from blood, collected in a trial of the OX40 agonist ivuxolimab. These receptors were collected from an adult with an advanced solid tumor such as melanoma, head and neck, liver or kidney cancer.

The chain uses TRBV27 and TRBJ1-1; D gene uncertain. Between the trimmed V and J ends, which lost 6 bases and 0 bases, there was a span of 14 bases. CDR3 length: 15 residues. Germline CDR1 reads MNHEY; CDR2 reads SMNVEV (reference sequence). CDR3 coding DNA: TGTGCCAGCAGCCCGCGGGGTATAATGAACACTGAAGCTTTCTTT. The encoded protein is CASSPRGIMNTEAFF.

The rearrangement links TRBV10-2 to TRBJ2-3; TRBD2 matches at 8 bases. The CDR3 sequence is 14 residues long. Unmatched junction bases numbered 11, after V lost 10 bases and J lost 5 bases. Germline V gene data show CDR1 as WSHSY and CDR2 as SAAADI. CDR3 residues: CAIKAGEVVDTQYF. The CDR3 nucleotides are TGCGCCATCAAAGCGGGAGAGGTTGTAGATACGCAGTATTTT.

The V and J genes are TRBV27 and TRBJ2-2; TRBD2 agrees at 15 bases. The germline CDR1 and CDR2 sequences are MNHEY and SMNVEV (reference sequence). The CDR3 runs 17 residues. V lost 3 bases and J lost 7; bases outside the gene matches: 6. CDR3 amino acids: CASSLSGLAGGIGELFF. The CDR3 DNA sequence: TGTGCCAGCAGTTTGTCGGGACTAGCGGGGGGTATCGGGGAGCTGTTTTTT.

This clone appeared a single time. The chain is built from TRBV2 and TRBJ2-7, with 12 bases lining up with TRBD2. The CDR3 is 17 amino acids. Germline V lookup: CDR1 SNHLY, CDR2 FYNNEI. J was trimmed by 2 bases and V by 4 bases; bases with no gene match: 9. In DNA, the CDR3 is TGTGCCAGCAGTGTGGAGACTAGCGGGAGACGGACCTACGAGCAGTACTTC. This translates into CASSVETSGRRTYEQYF.

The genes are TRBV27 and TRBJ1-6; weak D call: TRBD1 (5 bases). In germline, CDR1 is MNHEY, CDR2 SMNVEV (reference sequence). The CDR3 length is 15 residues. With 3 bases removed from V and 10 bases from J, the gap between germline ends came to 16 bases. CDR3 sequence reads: CASSFERGMLSPLHF. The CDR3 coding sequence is TGTGCCAGCAGTTTTGAGCGGGGGATGTTATCACCCCTCCACTTT.

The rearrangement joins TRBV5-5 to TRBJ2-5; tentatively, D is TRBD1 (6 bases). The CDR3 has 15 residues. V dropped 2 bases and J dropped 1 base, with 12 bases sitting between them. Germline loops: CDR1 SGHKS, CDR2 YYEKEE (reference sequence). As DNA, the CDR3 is TGTGCCAGCAGCTTCAATTTGGGGGCCCAAGAGACCCAGTACTTC. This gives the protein CASSFNLGAQETQYF.

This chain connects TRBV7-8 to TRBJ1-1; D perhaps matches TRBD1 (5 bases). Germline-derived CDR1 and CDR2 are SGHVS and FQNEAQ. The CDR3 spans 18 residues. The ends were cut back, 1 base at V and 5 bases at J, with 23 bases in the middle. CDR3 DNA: TGTGCCAGCAGCTTAGTACGGGACCTCAGGGTGGGATGGACTGAAGCTTTCTTT. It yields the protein CASSLVRDLRVGWTEAFF.

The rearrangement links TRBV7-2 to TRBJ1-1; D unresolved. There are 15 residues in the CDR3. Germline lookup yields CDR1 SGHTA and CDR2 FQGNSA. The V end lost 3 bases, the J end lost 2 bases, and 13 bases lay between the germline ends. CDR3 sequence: CASSFLGPGNTEAFF. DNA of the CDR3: TGTGCCAGCAGCTTCTTGGGCCCTGGAAACACTGAAGCTTTCTTT.

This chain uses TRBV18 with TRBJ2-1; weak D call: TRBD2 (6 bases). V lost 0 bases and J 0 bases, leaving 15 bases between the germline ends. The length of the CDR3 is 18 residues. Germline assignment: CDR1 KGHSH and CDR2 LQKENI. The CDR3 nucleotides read TGTGCCAGCTCACCACCGATCGGGGACTTGAGCTCCTACAATGAGCAGTTCTTC. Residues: CASSPPIGDLSSYNEQFF. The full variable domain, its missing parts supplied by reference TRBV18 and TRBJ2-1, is NAGVMQNPRHLVRRRGQEARLRCSPMKGHSHVYWYRQLPEEGLKFMVYLQKENIIDESGMPKERFSAEFPKEGPSILRIQQVVRGDSAAYFCASSPPIGDLSSYNEQFFGPGTRLTVL.

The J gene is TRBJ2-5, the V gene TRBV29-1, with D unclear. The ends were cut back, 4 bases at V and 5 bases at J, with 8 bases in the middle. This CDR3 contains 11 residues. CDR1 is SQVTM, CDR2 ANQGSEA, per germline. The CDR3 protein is CSVGLSETQYF. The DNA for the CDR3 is TGCAGCGTTGGGCTGTCCGAGACCCAGTACTTC. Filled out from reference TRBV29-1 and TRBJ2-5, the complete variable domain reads SAVISQKPSRDICQRGTSLTIQCQVDSQVTMMFWYRQQPGQSLTLIATANQGSEATYESGFVIDKFPISRPNLTFSTLTVSNMSPEDSSIYLCSVGLSETQYFGPGTRLLVL.

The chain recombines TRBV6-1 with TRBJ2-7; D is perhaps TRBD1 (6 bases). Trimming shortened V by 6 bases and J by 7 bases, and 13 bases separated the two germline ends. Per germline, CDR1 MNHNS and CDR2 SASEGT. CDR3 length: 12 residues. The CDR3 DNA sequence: TGTGCCAGCAGACCGGACAGTTGGGAGCAGTACTTC. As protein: CASRPDSWEQYF.

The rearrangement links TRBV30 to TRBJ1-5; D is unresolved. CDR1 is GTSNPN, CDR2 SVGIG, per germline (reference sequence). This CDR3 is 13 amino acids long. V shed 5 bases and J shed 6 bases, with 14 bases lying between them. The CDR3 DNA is TGTGCCTGGGGGCTCGGAGCTGGTCAGCCCCAGCATTTT. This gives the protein CAWGLGAGQPQHF.

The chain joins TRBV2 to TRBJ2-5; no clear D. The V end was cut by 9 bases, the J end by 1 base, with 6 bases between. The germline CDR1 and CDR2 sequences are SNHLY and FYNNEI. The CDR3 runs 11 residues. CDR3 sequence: CASQAQETQYF. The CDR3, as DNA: TGTGCCAGTCAGGCCCAAGAGACCCAGTACTTC. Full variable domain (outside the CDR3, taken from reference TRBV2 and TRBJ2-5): EPEVTQTPSHQVTQMGQEVILRCVPISNHLYFYWYRQILGQKVEFLVSFYNNEISEKSEIFDDQFSVERPDGSNFTLKIRSTKLEDSAMYFCASQAQETQYFGPGTRLLVL.

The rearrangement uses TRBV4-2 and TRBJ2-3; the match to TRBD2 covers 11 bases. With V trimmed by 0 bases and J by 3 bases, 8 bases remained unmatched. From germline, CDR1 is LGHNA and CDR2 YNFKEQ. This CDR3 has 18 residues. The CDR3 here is CASSQDGLAGGGTDTQYF. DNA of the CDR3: TGTGCCAGCAGCCAAGACGGTCTAGCGGGAGGTGGTACAGATACGCAGTATTTT.

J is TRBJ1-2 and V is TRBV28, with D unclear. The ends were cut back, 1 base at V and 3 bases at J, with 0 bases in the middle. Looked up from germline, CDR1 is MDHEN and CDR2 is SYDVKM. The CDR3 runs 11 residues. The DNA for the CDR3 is TGTGCCAGCAGTTTATACTATGGCTACACCTTC. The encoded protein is CASSLYYGYTF.

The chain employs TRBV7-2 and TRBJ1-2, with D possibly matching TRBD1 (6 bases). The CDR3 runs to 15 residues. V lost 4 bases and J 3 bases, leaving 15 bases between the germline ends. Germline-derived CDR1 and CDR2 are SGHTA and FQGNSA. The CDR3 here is CASSSGSGGHYGYTF. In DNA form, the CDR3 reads TGTGCCAGCAGCTCCGGGTCGGGGGGGCACTATGGCTACACCTTC.

CDR3 DNA sequence: TGCAGCGGCGGGACAGGGCATGGCTACACCTTC. It specifies CSGGTGHGYTF. The chain uses TRBV29-1 and TRBJ1-2; 9 positions match TRBD1. V lost 7 bases to trimming and J lost 6 bases; unmatched junction nucleotides: 3. CDR3 size: 11 residues. Germline V CDR1 and CDR2: SQVTM, ANQGSEA. Variable domain in full (rest from reference TRBV29-1 and TRBJ1-2): SAVISQKPSRDICQRGTSLTIQCQVDSQVTMMFWYRQQPGQSLTLIATANQGSEATYESGFVIDKFPISRPNLTFSTLTVSNMSPEDSSIYLCSGGTGHGYTFGSGTRLTVV.

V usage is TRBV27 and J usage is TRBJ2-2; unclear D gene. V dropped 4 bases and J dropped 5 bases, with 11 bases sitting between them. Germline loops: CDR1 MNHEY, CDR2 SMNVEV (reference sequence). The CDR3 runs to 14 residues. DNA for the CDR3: TGTGCCAGCAGTTCGCCGACGGAAACCGGGGAGCTGTTTTTT. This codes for CASSSPTETGELFF.

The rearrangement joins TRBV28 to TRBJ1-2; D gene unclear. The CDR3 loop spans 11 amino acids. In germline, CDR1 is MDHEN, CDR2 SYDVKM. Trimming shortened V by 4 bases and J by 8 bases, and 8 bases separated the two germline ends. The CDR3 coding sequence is TGTGCCAGCAGTTCCGGACTGGGCTACACCTTC. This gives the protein CASSSGLGYTF.

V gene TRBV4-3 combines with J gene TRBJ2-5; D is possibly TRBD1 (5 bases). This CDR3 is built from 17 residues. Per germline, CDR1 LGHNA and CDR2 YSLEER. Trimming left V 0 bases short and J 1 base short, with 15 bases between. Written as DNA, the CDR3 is TGCGCCAGCAGCCAAGATTTTGCGACAGCGACCCAAGAGACCCAGTACTTC. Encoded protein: CASSQDFATATQETQYF.

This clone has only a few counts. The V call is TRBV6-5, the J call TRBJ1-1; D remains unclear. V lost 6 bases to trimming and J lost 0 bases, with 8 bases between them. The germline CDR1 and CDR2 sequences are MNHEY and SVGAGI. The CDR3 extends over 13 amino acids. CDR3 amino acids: CASSKTVNTEAFF. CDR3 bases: TGTGCCAGCAGCAAGACCGTGAACACTGAAGCTTTCTTT.

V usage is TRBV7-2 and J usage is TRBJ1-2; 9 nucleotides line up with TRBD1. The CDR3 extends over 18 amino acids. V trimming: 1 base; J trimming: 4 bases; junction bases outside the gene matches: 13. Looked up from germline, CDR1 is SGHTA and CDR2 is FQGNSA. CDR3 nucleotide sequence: TGTGCCAGCAGCTTAGACGGACAGGGGACCCTCTTGGTCTATGGCTACACCTTC. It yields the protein CASSLDGQGTLLVYGYTF. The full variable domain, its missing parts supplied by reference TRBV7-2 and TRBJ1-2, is GAGVSQSPSNKVTEKGKDVELRCDPISGHTALYWYRQSLGQGLEFLIYFQGNSAPDKSGLPSDRFSAERTGGSVSTLTIQRTQQEDSAVYLCASSLDGQGTLLVYGYTFGSGTRLTVV.

CDR3 protein: CASSHQLPGLAGGITDTQYF. The CDR3 DNA reads TGCGCCAGCAGCCACCAGCTTCCGGGACTAGCGGGAGGGATCACAGATACGCAGTATTTT. The chain couples TRBV4-1 to TRBJ2-3, with 16 nucleotides matching TRBD2. Trimming removed 3 bases from V and 2 bases from J; junction bases left unmatched: 11. The germline gives CDR1 MGHRA, CDR2 YSYEKL. This CDR3 spans 20 amino acids.

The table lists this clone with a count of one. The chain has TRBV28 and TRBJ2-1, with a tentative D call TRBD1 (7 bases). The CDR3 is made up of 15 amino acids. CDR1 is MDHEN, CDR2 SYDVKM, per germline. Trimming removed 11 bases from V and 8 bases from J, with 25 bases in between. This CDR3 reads CAAPKRQGGRDEQFF. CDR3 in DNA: TGTGCCGCACCAAAGAGACAGGGAGGTAGGGATGAGCAGTTCTTC.

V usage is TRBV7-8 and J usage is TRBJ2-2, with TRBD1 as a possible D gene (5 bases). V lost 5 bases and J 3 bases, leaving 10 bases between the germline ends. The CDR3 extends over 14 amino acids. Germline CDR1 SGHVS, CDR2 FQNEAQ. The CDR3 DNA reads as TGTGCCAGCAGCGTAGGGGTAGACACCGGGGAGCTGTTTTTT. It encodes CASSVGVDTGELFF.

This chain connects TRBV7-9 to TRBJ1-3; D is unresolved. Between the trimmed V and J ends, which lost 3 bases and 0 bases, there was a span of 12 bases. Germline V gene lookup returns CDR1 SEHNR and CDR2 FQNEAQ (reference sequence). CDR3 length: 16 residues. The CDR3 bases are TGTGCCAGCAGCTTCGCGGCAGCCTCCTCTGGAAACACCATATATTTT. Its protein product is CASSFAAASSGNTIYF.

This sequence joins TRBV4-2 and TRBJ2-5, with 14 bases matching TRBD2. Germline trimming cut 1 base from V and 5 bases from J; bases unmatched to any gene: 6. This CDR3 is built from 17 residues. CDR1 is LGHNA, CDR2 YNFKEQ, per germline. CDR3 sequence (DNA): TGTGCCAGCAGCCAAGGGGAGGGACTAGCGGGAGTGGAGACCCAGTACTTC. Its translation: CASSQGEGLAGVETQYF.